Listed below are T cell receptor beta chains from one sample, sequenced in a study of T cells in narcolepsy. Assay: immunoSEQ multiplex PCR; the TCRdb copy retains only in-frame clones and omits some. Of tens of thousands of clones listed, 65% to 90% are singletons. The sequenced sample was memory (CD45RA-) CD4+ T cells from blood. The receptors here all came from a human donor in good health. CDR3s include the opening cysteine and the closing phenylalanine or tryptophan. The order of the fields is V gene, clone size, J gene, D gene, CDR3 DNA, CDR3 protein. A D gene is named only where the DNA matches it firmly. Expanded clones get a size class; other rows say once, few or many, or leave the size out.

TRBV7-2	NA	TRBJ2-2	TRBD2	TGTGCCGCCCAGGCTAGCGGGGTGAACACCGGGGAGCTGTTTTTT	CAAQASGVNTGELFF
TRBV5-1	NA	TRBJ2-7	TRBD2	TGCGCCAGCAGCGCGCTGGCGGGGGGCGCCGAGCAGTACTTC	CASSALAGGAEQYF
TRBV28	NA	TRBJ2-7	NA	TGTGCCAGCAGTGCACCAGGGGGGACTGCCTACGAGCAGTACTTC	CASSAPGGTAYEQYF
TRBV5-1	NA	TRBJ2-1	NA	TGCGCCAGCATGGCCAGGGTCGACAATGAGCAGTTCTTC	CASMARVDNEQFF
TRBV5-1	NA	TRBJ2-3	TRBD2	TGCGCCAGCAGCAAAGGACTAGCTCTAGATACGCAGTATTTT	CASSKGLALDTQYF
TRBV30	few	TRBJ1-1	TRBD1	TGTGCCTGGTCAAGCGGGACAGCAAAAAACACTGAAGCTTTCTTT	CAWSSGTAKNTEAFF
TRBV7-6	NA	TRBJ2-7	NA	TGTGCCAGCAGCTTAGAGGCGGGACTGGGAGTCCACGAGCAGTACTTC	CASSLEAGLGVHEQYF
TRBV6-6	NA	TRBJ2-5	NA	TGTGCCAGCAGTTACGGGGAGACCCAGTACTTC	CASSYGETQYF
TRBV6-1	NA	TRBJ2-7	TRBD2	TGTGCCAGCAGTGGGGGAGGGGTCGAGCAGTACTTC	CASSGGGVEQYF
TRBV4-3	NA	TRBJ2-2	TRBD1	TGCGCCAGCAGCCAAACAGGGGCGGCCGGGGAGCTGTTTTTT	CASSQTGAAGELFF
TRBV7-8	NA	TRBJ1-2	NA	TGTGCCAGCAGCTTCGATGCAGGAAACTATGGCTACACCTTC	CASSFDAGNYGYTF
TRBV28	NA	TRBJ2-5	NA	TGTGCCAGCAGTTTAGCAGGGACCGGCCAAGAGACCCAGTACTTC	CASSLAGTGQETQYF
TRBV11-3	NA	TRBJ1-1	NA	TGTGCCAGCAGCTCAGGGTCCACCACTGAAGCTTTCTTT	CASSSGSTTEAFF
TRBV7-2	few	TRBJ1-5	NA	TGTGCCAGCAGCCGCGATATGGGAAAGCCCCAGCATTTT	CASSRDMGKPQHF
TRBV6-5	NA	TRBJ1-4	TRBD1	TGTGCCAGCAGTGTACAGGGGGCGCGCGAAAAACTGTTTTTT	CASSVQGAREKLFF
TRBV19	few	TRBJ1-2	NA	TGTGCCAGTAGTATAGGCGGCAGCGGGGCGGGCTACACCTTC	CASSIGGSGAGYTF
TRBV15	NA	TRBJ2-1	TRBD2	TGTGCCACCAGCGGCGGCGGTGGCGGGAGGGATTCTAGCTCCTACAATGAGCAGTTCTTC	CATSGGGGGRDSSSYNEQFF
TRBV29-1	NA	TRBJ1-3	NA	TGCAGCGTTTTCGGGGGCAGCAACTCTGGAAACACCATATATTTT	CSVFGGSNSGNTIYF
TRBV6-6	NA	TRBJ1-2	TRBD1	TGTGCCACAAACAGGGGAATCGGGAATGGCTACACCTTC	CATNRGIGNGYTF
TRBV28	few	TRBJ2-7	NA	TGTGCCAGCAGTAACCCTGACGAGCAGTACTTC	CASSNPDEQYF
TRBV6-6	NA	TRBJ2-7	NA	TGTGCCAGCAGTTACACCAGGAGCTCCTACGAGCAGTACTTC	CASSYTRSSYEQYF
TRBV10-2	NA	TRBJ2-5	TRBD2	TGCGCCAGCAGTGAGTCGAGCGGGGTAGGGGAGACCCAGTACTTC	CASSESSGVGETQYF
TRBV6-5	NA	TRBJ2-5	NA	TGTGCCAGCAGTCTTTCAGGTTCCCAAGAGACCCAGTACTTC	CASSLSGSQETQYF
TRBV27	medium-sized	TRBJ2-7	TRBD1	TGTGCCAGCACCGCGGGACAGGGGGCGAACGAGCAGTACTTC	CASTAGQGANEQYF
TRBV1	NA	TRBJ2-1	NA	TGCACCAGCAGCCAAGACGGAAGCGGGCCCCTGACCTCCTACAATGAGCAGTTCTTC	CTSSQDGSGPLTSYNEQFF
TRBV2	few	TRBJ2-5	TRBD1	TGTGCCAGCAGTTTGGACAGGGGGCAACAAGAGACCCAGTACTTC	CASSLDRGQQETQYF
TRBV6-5	NA	TRBJ2-4	TRBD1	TGTGCCAGCAGTGCCCCGGGACAGGGAAGGTACATTCAGTACTTC	CASSAPGQGRYIQYF